A selection of T cell receptor beta chains follows, all from one sample in a study of blood T cell repertoires in COVID-19. Assay: immunoSEQ multiplex PCR; the TCRdb copy retains only in-frame clones and omits some. This table has a few hundred thousand clones, about nine tenths appearing once. Sequencing input: peripheral blood. These receptor sequences come from a woman younger than 45 who had recovered from COVID-19. Both conserved end residues are part of each CDR3. The D gene is left open where the match is weak. Clone size is stated in some rows and not others, as once, few, many or a class when expanded.

j_call clone_size v_call d_call cdr3_nt cdr3_aa
TRBJ1-2 NA TRBV11-2 NA TGTGCCAGCAGCCATTCCTTGGCCAGGGGCTATGGCTACACCTTC CASSHSLARGYGYTF
TRBJ2-5 NA TRBV5-5 TRBD1 TGTGCCAGCAGCTCCCGGACAGGGGGGGGTCAGGAGACCCAGTACTTC CASSSRTGGGQETQYF
TRBJ2-7 few TRBV19 NA TGTGCCAGTAGTGCGACCTACGAGCAGTACTTC CASSATYEQYF
TRBJ1-5 once TRBV5-1 NA TGCGCCAGCAGCTTGGGCCAAGGAAGGTGGAGGGCGCTTACCGGTCAGCCCCAGCATTTT CASSLGQGRWRALTGQPQHF
TRBJ1-1 few TRBV19 NA TGTGCCAGTAGTTCCGGGACAACGAACACTGAAGCTTTCTTT CASSSGTTNTEAFF
TRBJ1-6 NA TRBV25-1 NA TGTGCCAGCAGTGAATCAGGGGCAAGCTCACCCCTCCACTTT CASSESGASSPLHF
TRBJ1-5 NA TRBV7-8 TRBD1 TGTGCCAGCAGCTTCAGGACAGGGGATCAGCCCCAGCATTTT CASSFRTGDQPQHF
TRBJ2-7 few TRBV6-2/TRBV6-3 TRBD2 TGTGCCAGCAGTTACTTGCTAGCGGGGGGGCCGCACGAGCAGTACTTC CASSYLLAGGPHEQYF
TRBJ2-5 NA TRBV11-3 TRBD2 TGTGCCAGCAGCTTAGGATCCGGCGCGGGGGGGCAAGAGACCCAGTACTTC CASSLGSGAGGQETQYF
TRBJ1-5 NA TRBV30 TRBD1 TGTGCCTGGAGTAGAGGACAGGGGAGCAATCAGCCCCAGCATTTT CAWSRGQGSNQPQHF
TRBJ2-5 NA TRBV28 NA TGTGCCAGCAGTTTATCACCGCGTCAAGAGACCCAGTACTTC CASSLSPRQETQYF
TRBJ1-1 once TRBV5-6 NA TGTGCCAGCAGCTTGAATTTCCAGGGCACTGAAGCTTTCTTT CASSLNFQGTEAFF
TRBJ1-5 NA TRBV20-1 NA TGCAGTGCTAGTTGGGGCCCTAGGAGCAATCAGCCCCAGCATTTT CSASWGPRSNQPQHF
TRBJ1-2 NA TRBV6-5 NA TGTGCCAGCAGTTCTAGATTACAGGGCGACCGGGGCTACACCTTC CASSSRLQGDRGYTF
TRBJ2-3 medium-sized TRBV5-1 TRBD1 TGCGCCAGCAGCTTAGGACAGGAGTCAGATACGCAGTATTTT CASSLGQESDTQYF
TRBJ1-1 NA TRBV4-2 NA TGTGCCAGCAGCCAAGAGACGTTCAGGGCAGGGAACACTGAAGCTTTCTTT CASSQETFRAGNTEAFF
TRBJ2-1 NA TRBV9 NA TGTGCCAGCGCCTTCGTTGAGGGTAGCTCCTACAATGAGCAGTTCTTC CASAFVEGSSYNEQFF
TRBJ1-1 few TRBV7-3 TRBD1 TGTGCCAGCAGCTTAATCGCCGGGACAGGGGGAGCGGAAGCTTTCTTT CASSLIAGTGGAEAFF
TRBJ1-2 NA TRBV29-1 TRBD1 TGCAGCGTTGAAGTTGACAGGGACTATGGCTACACCTTC CSVEVDRDYGYTF
TRBJ2-1 few TRBV19 TRBD2 TGTGCCAGTAGTAGGGCACTAGCGGGGGGGCTAAATGAGCAGTTCTTC CASSRALAGGLNEQFF
TRBJ2-5 NA TRBV7-3 NA TGTGCCAGCAGCTGGAGGGCAGGGGGTCAAGAGACCCAGTACTTC CASSWRAGGQETQYF
TRBJ2-3 NA TRBV9 NA TGTGCCAGCAGCGTTCTGACTAGCACAGATACGCAGTATTTT CASSVLTSTDTQYF
TRBJ2-3 once TRBV10-3 NA TGTGCCATCAGTGAGTCCCGGACAGATACGCAGTATTTT CAISESRTDTQYF
TRBJ2-7 NA TRBV19 TRBD1 TGTGCCAGTAGTTTTGGGCAGGGGGACTACGAGCAGTACTTC CASSFGQGDYEQYF
TRBJ2-3 NA TRBV9 NA TGTGCCAGCAGCGTAGTGCGAGATACGCAGTATTTT CASSVVRDTQYF
TRBJ1-2 NA TRBV13 NA TGTGCCAGCAGCTTAGACGGGAACGCCTATGGCTACACCTTC CASSLDGNAYGYTF
TRBJ1-4 NA TRBV19 TRBD1 TGTGCCAGTAGTAAACAACAGGGGGTTGATGAAAAACTGTTTTTT CASSKQQGVDEKLFF
TRBJ1-2 NA TRBV5-6 NA TGTGCCAGCAGCTTGGAAGGCAGGGGAAACGGCTACACCTTC CASSLEGRGNGYTF
TRBJ1-1 few TRBV5-1 TRBD1 TGCGCCAGCAGCTACAGACAGGGTACCGCTGAAGCTTTCTTT CASSYRQGTAEAFF
TRBJ1-1 NA TRBV19 TRBD1 TGTGCCACCACGGACAGGCGGAACACTGAAGCTTTCTTT CATTDRRNTEAFF
TRBJ1-6 once TRBV5-1 TRBD1 TGCGCCAGCAGCCCTACAGGGGGTAATTCACCCCTCCACTTT CASSPTGGNSPLHF
TRBJ1-1 NA TRBV4-1 NA TGCGCCAGCAGCCAAGATGCGGCAATGAACACTGAAGCTTTCTTT CASSQDAAMNTEAFF
TRBJ1-1 NA TRBV30 NA TGTGCCTGGAGTGTGGGCCCGGCCAGCTCCAACACTGAAGCTTTCTTT CAWSVGPASSNTEAFF
TRBJ1-3 few TRBV6-6 NA TGTGCCAGCAGGGTAACTTTAAACACCATATATTTT CASRVTLNTIYF
TRBJ1-4 NA TRBV6-5 NA TGTGCCAGCAGTACCTTTAGGGGGAGTAATGAAAAACTGTTTTTT CASSTFRGSNEKLFF
TRBJ1-2 NA TRBV30 TRBD1 TGTGCCTGCGACAGGGGTATCGGCTACACCTTC CACDRGIGYTF
TRBJ1-2 NA TRBV7-9 NA TGTGCCAGCAGCTTAGTTTCGGACTATGGCTACACCTTC CASSLVSDYGYTF
TRBJ2-5 NA TRBV7-2 TRBD2 TGTGCCAGCAGCTTAGTTCGACTAGCGGGGAACCAAGAGACCCAGTACTTC CASSLVRLAGNQETQYF
TRBJ2-2 NA TRBV7-6 NA TGTGCCAGCAGCGCCGGGTGGGGGGAGCTGTTTTTT CASSAGWGELFF
TRBJ2-7 few TRBV6-2/TRBV6-3 TRBD1 TGTGCCAGCAGTACTATACAGGGGTTGAACTACGAGCAGTACTTC CASSTIQGLNYEQYF
TRBJ2-1 NA TRBV4-2 NA TGTGCCAGCAGCCAAGATCACTCCCGCTCCTACAATGAGCAGTTCTTC CASSQDHSRSYNEQFF
TRBJ2-1 NA TRBV7-2 TRBD1 TGTGCCAGCAGCCTCAGACAGGGGGGTTACAATGAGCAGTTCTTC CASSLRQGGYNEQFF
TRBJ1-2 NA TRBV5-1 TRBD1 TGCGCCAGCAGCCCCCCGACAGGGGGTGTGCATGGCTACACCTTC CASSPPTGGVHGYTF
TRBJ2-1 NA TRBV4-1 TRBD1 TGCGCCAGCGGCAGGGGGTACAATGAGCAGTTCTTC CASGRGYNEQFF
TRBJ2-3 NA TRBV28 TRBD1 TGTGCCAGCAGGGACAGGGGGCCGCGGGGCACAGATACGCAGTATTTT CASRDRGPRGTDTQYF
TRBJ1-5 NA TRBV19 NA TGTGCCAGTAGTTGGCAGGGCTCCGGCCATCAGCCCCAGCATTTT CASSWQGSGHQPQHF
TRBJ1-4 NA TRBV6-5 TRBD1 TGTGCCAGCAGTTACTCACAGGGGAGTAATGAAAAACTGTTTTTT CASSYSQGSNEKLFF
TRBJ2-1 NA TRBV2 TRBD2 TGTGCCAGCGGAGATTTGAGGCGGGGGGCCTCTGCACCCTACAATGAGCAGTTCTTC CASGDLRRGASAPYNEQFF
TRBJ2-1 NA TRBV4-1 NA TGCGCCAGCAGCCAAGGGGGGGGGCCTCGGTTTAGTGAGCAGTTCTTC CASSQGGGPRFSEQFF
TRBJ1-2 NA TRBV10-2 TRBD1 TGCGCCAGCAGTGAGACAGGGGAGTTTGACTATGGCTACACCTTC CASSETGEFDYGYTF
TRBJ1-3 once TRBV3-1/TRBV3-2 NA TGTGCCAGCAGCCAAGGCGGGTTGCCTGGAAACACCATATATTTT CASSQGGLPGNTIYF
TRBJ1-5 NA TRBV19 NA TGTGCCAGTACTAACAGGGAACGGCAGCCCCAGCATTTT CASTNRERQPQHF
TRBJ2-4 NA TRBV3-1/TRBV3-2 NA TGTGCCAGCAGCCCACAGGGTGGAGCGGAAAACATTCAGTACTTC CASSPQGGAENIQYF
TRBJ2-2 NA TRBV5-1 TRBD2 TGCGCCAGCAGCTTTGCGGGGGATCCAGGGTCCGGGGAGCTGTTTTTT CASSFAGDPGSGELFF
TRBJ1-5 NA TRBV4-3 NA TGCGCCAGCAGCCAAGAAAATAATGCCCAGCATTTT CASSQENNAQHF
TRBJ2-5 once TRBV7-3 NA TGTGCCAGCAGCCCGTCGGGGAGGGGGTACGGGCCCCAGTACTTC CASSPSGRGYGPQYF
TRBJ2-7 NA TRBV15 TRBD1 TGTGCCACCAGCAGCGAGACAGGGACCGAGCAGTACTTC CATSSETGTEQYF
TRBJ2-1 NA TRBV5-4 TRBD2 TGTGCCAGCAGCTCGGGTAGCGGGGGGACCTACAATGAGCAGTTCTTC CASSSGSGGTYNEQFF
TRBJ2-5 NA TRBV7-3 NA TGTGCCAGCAGCTTTGGGTGGGGAGGCCAAGAGACCCAGTACTTC CASSFGWGGQETQYF
TRBJ2-5 NA TRBV28 TRBD2 TGTGCCAGCAGTGGGGGAGGGACGGGGTACCAAGAGACCCAGTACTTC CASSGGGTGYQETQYF